The sequence of this T cell receptor (beta chain) was determined in a study of blood T cells in healthy people across ages. A second about 6 to 11 cycle PCR used barcoded and J-beta primers. TCRdb reanalysed the 5' RACE reads using MiXCR and keeps one entry per CDR3 protein. The sample gives about 970,000 distinct CDR3 sequences, just over 50% of which show up once; 20% to 25% is in the top ten. The CDR3 loop spans 15 amino acids. With 4 bases clipped from V and 6 bases from J, the junction kept 7 bases outside the gene matches. Germline V gene data show CDR1 as MNHEY and CDR2 as SMNVEV (reference sequence). In its sample, this clonotype was seen once.

The origin of this receptor is a woman in her fifties or sixties in good health. This sequence joins TRBV27 and TRBJ2-3; 10 bases fit TRBD2. The sequenced sample consisted of blood. CDR3 protein: CASSSILAGVDTQYF. The CDR3, as DNA: TGTGCCAGCAGTTCGATTCTAGCGGGAGTGGATACGCAGTATTTT.